The 21 T cell receptor beta chains presented below share a single source sample, sequenced in a study of graft-versus-host responses after intestinal transplantation. The method was immunoSEQ multiplex PCR; TCRdb's version includes in-frame clones alone and lacks a portion of them. Seen here are around 67,000 clones, nearly 90% observed once, and the top ten hold about 4%. Their specific antigens are unknown. Sample: unstimulated CD8+ T cells sorted from spleen or lymph node cells, taken before transplant. The receptor set was obtained from a human donor who was the organ donor for an intestinal transplant.

This clone has just a few counts. The chain combines TRBV6-5 with TRBJ2-1, with 13 bases matching TRBD2. The germline V gene encodes CDR1 MNHEY and CDR2 SVGAGI. V was pared by 10 bases and J by 2 bases, with 5 bases of the junction left unmatched. The CDR3 covers 15 residues. In nucleotides, the CDR3 is TGTGCCACCAGGACTAGCGGGGGTCCCTACAATGAGCAGTTCTTC. Translated: CATRTSGGPYNEQFF.

The V gene is TRBV6-6, the J gene TRBJ2-4; a possible D gene is TRBD1 (5 bases). CDR1 is MNHNY and CDR2 is SVGAGI in the germline V gene (reference sequence). This CDR3 region has 15 residues. V lost 6 bases and J lost 2, with 14 bases in between. The CDR3 protein is CASRIDQGTKNIQYF. The CDR3 DNA reads as TGTGCCAGCAGAATAGATCAGGGAACCAAAAACATTCAGTACTTC.

CDR3 sequence reads: CASSLIPPGRDSPLHF. In DNA form, the CDR3 reads TGTGCCAGCAGTTTAATCCCTCCAGGGCGTGATTCACCCCTCCACTTT. The chain has TRBV28 and TRBJ1-6; a weak D match, TRBD1 (5 bases). Looked up from germline, CDR1 is MDHEN and CDR2 is SYDVKM. V lost 2 bases, J lost 8 bases, and 16 bases lay in between. CDR3 length equals 16 residues. Based on the CDR3 plus reference TRBV28 and TRBJ1-6, the full variable domain is DVKVTQSSRYLVKRTGEKVFLECVQDMDHENMFWYRQDPGLGLRLIYFSYDVKMKEKGDIPEGYSVSREKKERFSLILESASTNQTSMYLCASSLIPPGRDSPLHFGNGTRLTVT.

The rearrangement uses TRBV10-3 and TRBJ1-3, with D tentatively TRBD1 (6 bases). Germline CDR1 is ENHRY and CDR2 is SYGVKD. The length of the CDR3 is 14 residues. The ends were cut back, 10 bases at V and 0 bases at J, with 13 bases in the middle. CDR3 bases: TGTGCCAGAACGACAGGTTACTCTGGAAACACCATATATTTT. Its translation: CARTTGYSGNTIYF.

The chain combines TRBV19 with TRBJ1-5, with D possibly matching TRBD1 (5 bases). The length of the CDR3 is 15 residues. V was trimmed by 9 bases and J by 5 bases, leaving 20 bases between them. Germline assignment: CDR1 LNHDA and CDR2 SQIVND (reference sequence). The CDR3 sequence is CASTKTDSGHQPQHF. The CDR3 DNA reads as TGTGCCAGCACTAAAACTGACAGTGGACATCAGCCCCAGCATTTT.

This clone was seen a single time. V usage is TRBV5-1 and J usage is TRBJ1-1, with 7 bases fitting TRBD1. V shed 4 bases and J 4 bases; nucleotides not matched to a gene: 7. The length of the CDR3 is 14 residues. Germline V gives CDR1 SGHRS, CDR2 YFSETQ. The CDR3 nucleotides are TGCGCCAGCAGCCTGAAGGGACAGTCCACTGAAGCTTTCTTT. It specifies CASSLKGQSTEAFF.

The rearrangement uses TRBV6-1 and TRBJ1-5, with unresolved D. This CDR3 contains 19 residues. V was clipped by 3 bases and J by 0 bases, with 21 bases between them. Per the germline V gene, CDR1 is MNHNS and CDR2 is SASEGT. The CDR3 coding sequence is TGTGCCAGCAGTGACCCTTCGGTCGGGCGGGTTTATAGCAATCAGCCCCAGCATTTT. Residues: CASSDPSVGRVYSNQPQHF.

This clone was detected once. The chain recombines TRBV6-5 with TRBJ2-1, with 11 bases fitting TRBD2. With V trimmed by 4 bases and J by 9 bases, 8 bases remained unmatched. Germline lookup yields CDR1 MNHEY and CDR2 SVGAGI. The length of the CDR3 is 15 residues. CDR3 in amino acids: CASSFLAGGRSEQFF. DNA of the CDR3: TGTGCCAGCAGTTTCCTAGCGGGGGGACGGAGTGAGCAGTTCTTC.

About this clone: An end of the junction differs from the germline gene, which may be a read error. This chain links TRBV25-1 with TRBJ2-5; maybe TRBD2 (5 bases). Germline CDR1 is MGHDK and CDR2 is SYGVNS. The CDR3 loop spans 14 amino acids. DNA of the CDR3: TGTGCCAGCAGTGAATTTGGAGGCCAAAAGACCCAGTACTTC. Translation: CASSEFGGQKTQYF.

This rearrangement joins TRBV4-3 to TRBJ1-2; 7 bases are shared with TRBD1. V was pared by 0 bases and J by 8 bases, with 12 bases of the junction left unmatched. The CDR3 runs to 16 residues. Germline assignment: CDR1 LGHNA and CDR2 YSLEER. DNA of the CDR3: TGCGCCAGCAGCCAAGATATGGACAGGCTTCCTGCGGGCTACACCTTC. This encodes CASSQDMDRLPAGYTF.

The chain has TRBV9 and TRBJ1-1; possible D gene TRBD1, 5 bases. This CDR3 has 13 residues. V lost 3 bases to trimming and J lost 3 bases, with 9 bases between them. Germline V gene data show CDR1 as SGDLS and CDR2 as YYNGEE. Here the CDR3 DNA reads TGTGCCAGCAGCGCCAGGGATTACACTGAAGCTTTCTTT. Residues: CASSARDYTEAFF.

The chain uses TRBV6-6 and TRBJ1-1; a possible D gene is TRBD1 (6 bases). V lost 10 bases and J 2 bases, leaving 11 bases between the germline ends. The CDR3 is 12 residues long. In germline, CDR1 is MNHNY, CDR2 SVGAGI (reference sequence). CDR3 sequence reads: CATARGNTEAFF. The CDR3 DNA follows: TGTGCCACCGCCAGGGGAAACACTGAAGCTTTCTTT.

The chain employs TRBV28 and TRBJ2-5; the match to TRBD2 covers 10 bases. V dropped 7 bases and J dropped 3; count of bases not matched to a gene: 11. This CDR3 region has 16 residues. In germline, CDR1 is MDHEN, CDR2 SYDVKM. The CDR3 spells CASTERGGSAKETQYF. The CDR3 DNA sequence: TGTGCCAGCACTGAGCGGGGGGGCTCGGCCAAAGAGACCCAGTACTTC.

This clone was recorded only once. J is TRBJ2-7 and V is TRBV18; the D gene is possibly TRBD2 (5 bases). There are 14 residues in the CDR3. Trimming pared 3 bases from V and 6 bases from J, leaving 15 bases between. Germline V gene data show CDR1 as KGHSH and CDR2 as LQKENI. CDR3 residues: CASSPRGLESEQYV. In nucleotides, the CDR3 is TGTGCCAGCTCACCCCGGGGTTTGGAAAGCGAGCAGTACGTC.

This sequence joins TRBV5-1 and TRBJ1-2, with D perhaps TRBD1 (6 bases). The CDR3 length is 14 residues. Deletions cut 6 bases from V and 8 bases from J, with 20 bases between. CDR1 SGHRS and CDR2 YFSETQ come from the germline V gene. The CDR3 DNA reads as TGCGCCAGCATCAACCCGTCAACAGGGACCGGCTACACCTTC. Protein: CASINPSTGTGYTF. Complete variable domain (other parts from reference TRBV5-1 and TRBJ1-2): KAGVTQTPRYLIKTRGQQVTLSCSPISGHRSVSWYQQTPGQGLQFLFEYFSETQRNKGNFPGRFSGRQFSNSRSEMNVSTLELGDSALYLCASINPSTGTGYTFGSGTRLTVV.

This clone was recorded only once. V and J are TRBV6-4 and TRBJ2-2; 7 positions match TRBD1. The CDR3 extends over 17 amino acids. V was pared by 0 bases and J by 0 bases, with 4 bases of the junction left unmatched. Germline assignment: CDR1 MRHNA and CDR2 SNTAGT. CDR3 in DNA: TGTGCCAGCAGTGACTCCCCACAGGGGTCGAACACCGGGGAGCTGTTTTTT. Protein product: CASSDSPQGSNTGELFF.

The chain combines TRBV5-1 with TRBJ1-1, with D possibly matching TRBD1 (5 bases). V lost 0 bases, J lost 8 bases, and 11 bases lay in between. In germline, CDR1 is SGHRS, CDR2 YFSETQ. CDR3 length: 13 amino acids. CDR3 protein: CASSLGLGQEAFF. The CDR3 DNA is TGCGCCAGCAGCTTGGGGTTGGGGCAAGAAGCTTTCTTT.

The V and J genes are TRBV5-6 and TRBJ1-1; D is undetermined. Germline CDR1 and CDR2: SGHDT and YYEEEE. Trimming shortened V by 5 bases and J by 1 base, and 6 bases separated the two germline ends. CDR3 length equals 12 residues. The CDR3: CASRTPNTEAFF. Here the CDR3 DNA reads TGTGCCAGCAGGACACCGAACACTGAAGCTTTCTTT.

The rearrangement joins TRBV5-1 to TRBJ1-2, with a weak D call TRBD1 (5 bases). This CDR3 is 14 amino acids long. Germline V gene lookup returns CDR1 SGHRS and CDR2 YFSETQ. V was shortened by 5 bases and J by 3 bases, with 14 bases between the two germline ends. The CDR3 spells CASRVNRFYYGYTF. For the CDR3, the DNA is TGCGCCAGCAGGGTTAACAGGTTTTACTATGGCTACACCTTC. The full variable domain, its missing parts supplied by reference TRBV5-1 and TRBJ1-2, is KAGVTQTPRYLIKTRGQQVTLSCSPISGHRSVSWYQQTPGQGLQFLFEYFSETQRNKGNFPGRFSGRQFSNSRSEMNVSTLELGDSALYLCASRVNRFYYGYTFGSGTRLTVV.

This chain links TRBV4-1 with TRBJ1-1; no clear D. The ends were cut back, 0 bases at V and 9 bases at J, with 14 bases in the middle. The CDR3 length is 14 residues. CDR1 is MGHRA, CDR2 YSYEKL, per germline. The CDR3 loop reads CASSQDGLGGKAFF. DNA of the CDR3: TGCGCCAGCAGCCAAGATGGGCTAGGAGGAAAAGCTTTCTTT.

The rearrangement uses TRBV29-1 and TRBJ1-2; possibly TRBD1 for D (6 bases). The CDR3 length is 13 residues. In germline, CDR1 is SQVTM, CDR2 ANQGSEA. Trimming removed 3 bases from V and 6 bases from J, with 14 bases in between. The CDR3 DNA is TGCAGCGTTGATTCAGGGGAAGGTGATGGCTACACCTTC. The encoded protein is CSVDSGEGDGYTF.